This T cell receptor beta chain was profiled in a study of identical twins. Germline CDR1 reads SGHTA; CDR2 reads FQGNSA. The V gene lost 6 bases and the J gene lost 12 bases, with 20 bases spanning the gap. CDR3 length equals 13 residues. This clonotype was found a few times. Its cognate antigen is unknown. TCRdb called the 5' RACE reads again in MiXCR, with one record for every CDR3 protein. The sample includes 500,000 to 550,000 distinct CDR3 sequences, under 25% of them seen just once. Findings of the study overall: Invariant MAIT and iNKT cells may have partly biased zero-insertion analyses. Those out-of-frame alpha sequences shared by twins showed an excess of low generation probability.

The same data also went into a second study, on T cells expressing NK-cell markers. That report adds: Sorted CD3+CD56+NKG2C+, CD3+CD56+NKG2C- and CD3+CD56-NKG2C+ T cells provided the TCR beta repertoires.

The sample comprised CD4+ T cells sorted from blood. This rearrangement joins TRBV7-2 to TRBJ2-5; D not resolved. This sequence was found in a woman under 30 in good health. CDR3 residues: CASSFSGLTDEYF. As DNA, the CDR3 is TGTGCCAGCAGTTTCTCGGGCCTCACCGACGAGTACTTC.